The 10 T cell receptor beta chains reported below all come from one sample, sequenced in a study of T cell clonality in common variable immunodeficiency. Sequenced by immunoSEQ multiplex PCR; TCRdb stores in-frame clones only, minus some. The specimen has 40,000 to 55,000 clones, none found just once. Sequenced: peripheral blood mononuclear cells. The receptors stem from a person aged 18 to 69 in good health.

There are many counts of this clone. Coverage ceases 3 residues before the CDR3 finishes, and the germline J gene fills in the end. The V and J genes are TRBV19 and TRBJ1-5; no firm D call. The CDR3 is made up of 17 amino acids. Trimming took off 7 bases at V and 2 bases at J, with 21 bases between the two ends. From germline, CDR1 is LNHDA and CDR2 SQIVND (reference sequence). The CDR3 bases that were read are TGTGCCAGTAAAGGGTCCGACGGACTGGGTGGCAATCAGCCC. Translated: CASKGSDGLGGNQP. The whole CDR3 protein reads CASKGSDGLGGNQPQHF.

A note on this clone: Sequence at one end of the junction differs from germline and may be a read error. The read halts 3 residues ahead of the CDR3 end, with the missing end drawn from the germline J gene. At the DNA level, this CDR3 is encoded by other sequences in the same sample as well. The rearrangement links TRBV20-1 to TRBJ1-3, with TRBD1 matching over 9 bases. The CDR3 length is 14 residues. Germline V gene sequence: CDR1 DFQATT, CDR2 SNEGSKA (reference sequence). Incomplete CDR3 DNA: TGCAGTGCAACAGGGGGCCACTCTGGAAACACG. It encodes CSATGGHSGNT. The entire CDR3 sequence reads CSATGGHSGNTIYF.

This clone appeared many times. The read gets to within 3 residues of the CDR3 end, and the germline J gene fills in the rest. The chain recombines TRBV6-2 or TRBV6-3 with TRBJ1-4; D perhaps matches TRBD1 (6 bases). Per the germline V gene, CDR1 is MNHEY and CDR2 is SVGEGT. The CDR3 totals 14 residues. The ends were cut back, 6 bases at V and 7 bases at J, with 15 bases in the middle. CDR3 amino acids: CASSPDRRPEKLFF. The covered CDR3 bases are TGTGCCAGCAGCCCCGACAGGCGGCCTGAAAAA.

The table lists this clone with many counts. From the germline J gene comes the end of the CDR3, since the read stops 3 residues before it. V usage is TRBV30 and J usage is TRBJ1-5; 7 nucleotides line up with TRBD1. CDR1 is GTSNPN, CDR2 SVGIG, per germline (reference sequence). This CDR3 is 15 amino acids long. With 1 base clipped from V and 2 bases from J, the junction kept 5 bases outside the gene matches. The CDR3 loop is CAWSDTGARNQPQHF. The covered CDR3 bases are TGTGCCTGGAGTGACACAGGGGCGCGCAATCAGCCC.

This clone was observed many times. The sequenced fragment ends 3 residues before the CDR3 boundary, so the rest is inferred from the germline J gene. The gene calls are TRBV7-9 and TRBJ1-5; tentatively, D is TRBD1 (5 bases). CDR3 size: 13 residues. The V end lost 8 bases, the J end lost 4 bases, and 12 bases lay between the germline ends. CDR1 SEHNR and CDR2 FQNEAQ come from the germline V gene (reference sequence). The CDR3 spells CASARGRNQPQHF. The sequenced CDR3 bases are TGTGCCAGCGCTAGGGGAAGGAATCAGCCC.

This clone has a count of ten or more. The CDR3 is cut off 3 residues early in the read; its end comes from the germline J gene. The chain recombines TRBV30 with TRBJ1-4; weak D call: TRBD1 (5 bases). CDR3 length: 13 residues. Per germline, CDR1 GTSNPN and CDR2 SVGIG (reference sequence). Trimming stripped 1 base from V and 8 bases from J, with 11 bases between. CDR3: CAWSDRLWEKLFF. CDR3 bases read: TGTGCCTGGAGTGACAGGCTCTGGGAAAAA.

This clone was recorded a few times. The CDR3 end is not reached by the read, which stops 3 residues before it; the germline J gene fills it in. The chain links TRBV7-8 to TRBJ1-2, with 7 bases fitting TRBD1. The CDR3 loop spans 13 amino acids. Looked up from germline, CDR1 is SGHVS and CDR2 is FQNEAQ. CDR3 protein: CASSARQGGTYTF. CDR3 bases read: TGTGCCAGCAGCGCCCGACAGGGAGGTACC.

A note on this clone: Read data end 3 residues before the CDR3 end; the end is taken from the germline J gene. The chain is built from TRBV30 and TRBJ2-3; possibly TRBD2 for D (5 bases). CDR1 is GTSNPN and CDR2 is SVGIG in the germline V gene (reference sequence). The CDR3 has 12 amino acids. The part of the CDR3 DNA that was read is TGTGCCTGGAGTGCGAGCGGAGAGACG. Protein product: CAWSASGET. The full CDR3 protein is CAWSASGETQYF.

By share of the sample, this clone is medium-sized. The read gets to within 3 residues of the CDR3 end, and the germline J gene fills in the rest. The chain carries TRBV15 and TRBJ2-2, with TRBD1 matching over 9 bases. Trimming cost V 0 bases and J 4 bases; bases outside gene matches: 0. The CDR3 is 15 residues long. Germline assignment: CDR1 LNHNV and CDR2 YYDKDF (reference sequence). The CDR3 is CATSRETGGTGELFF. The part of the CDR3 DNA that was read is TGTGCCACCAGCAGAGAGACAGGGGGCACCGGGGAG.

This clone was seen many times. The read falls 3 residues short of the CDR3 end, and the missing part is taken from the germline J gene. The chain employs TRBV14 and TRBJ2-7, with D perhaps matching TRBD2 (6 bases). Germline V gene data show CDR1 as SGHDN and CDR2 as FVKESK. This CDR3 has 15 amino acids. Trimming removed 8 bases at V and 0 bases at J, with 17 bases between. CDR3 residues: CASRMGPGLSYEQYF. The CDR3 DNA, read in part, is TGTGCCAGCCGAATGGGGCCGGGACTCTCCTACGAG.